The rows below give T cell receptor beta chains drawn from one sample of a study of blood T cells in healthy people across ages. MiXCR, applied by TCRdb to the 5' RACE reads, yields one record per CDR3 protein. The sample gives roughly 1.7 million distinct CDR3 sequences, roughly a third of which show up once; about 11% is in the top ten. Sequenced: blood. All receptors come from a woman aged 25 to 39 in good health. Each CDR3 is given with its conserved first and last residue. Fields, in order: V gene, clone size, CDR3 length, J gene, CDR3 protein. Some rows have no size entry. The others give once, few or many, or a class for an expanded clone.

TRBV27	few	17	TRBJ2-3	CASSQNPLRPSTDTQYF
TRBV5-1	NA	13	NA	CANSLSGSYEQYF
TRBV5-1	once	15	TRBJ2-7	CAGSPGQGHPYEQYF
TRBV28	few	13	TRBJ2-5	CASSLQVGETQYF
TRBV20-1	NA	15	TRBJ2-1	CSARDPDRSYNEQFF
TRBV4-1	few	17	TRBJ2-2	CASRPRPGQGGTGELFF
TRBV6-2/TRBV6-3	NA	12	TRBJ2-5	CASSKTRDGQYF
TRBV12-3/TRBV12-4	few	14	TRBJ2-1	CASTLGGADNEQFF
TRBV6-2/TRBV6-3	NA	15	TRBJ2-1	CASRPTSGMYNEQFF
TRBV12-3/TRBV12-4	NA	13	TRBJ2-2	CASSNRGPGELFF
TRBV5-1	few	16	TRBJ2-1	CASSFSLAGGYNEQFF
TRBV10-3	NA	17	TRBJ2-1	CTILRDFGTSSIDEQFF
TRBV20-1	NA	13	TRBJ2-1	CSAWDYQYNEQFF
TRBV5-5	NA	18	TRBJ2-1	CASNLTSGRARGLTEQFF
TRBV9	NA	14	TRBJ2-5	CASSRLQGAETQYF
TRBV29-1	once	13	TRBJ1-3	CSARGLPGNTIYF
TRBV6-1	many	15	TRBJ2-1	CASSSGLAGLYEQFF
TRBV27	NA	16	TRBJ2-7	CASSRGGTGRKDEQYF
TRBV24-1	few	17	TRBJ2-5	CATSDPRLAGGEETQYF
TRBV5-1	NA	15	TRBJ2-1	CASRPAVGGEGEQFF
TRBV30	NA	13	TRBJ2-3	CAWSPTGTDTQYF
TRBV14	NA	13	TRBJ2-1	CASSQVAGDEQFF
TRBV6-1	NA	12	TRBJ2-5	CASSKGMETQYF
TRBV29-1	many	13	TRBJ1-5	CSVATGLGQPQHF
TRBV4-1	NA	16	TRBJ1-6	CASSQGGQGMNSPLHF
TRBV20-1	few	14	TRBJ2-3	CSANRGGASDTQYF
TRBV10-3	few	13	TRBJ1-1	CAISGRGHTEAFF
TRBV20-1	NA	15	TRBJ1-2	CSARDPAGGLYGYTF
TRBV7-6	few	15	TRBJ2-7	CASNLSGGPAGEQYF
TRBV4-1	few	13	TRBJ2-1	CASSLGTGSEQFF
TRBV3-1	NA	15	TRBJ1-5	CASSQGGLGNQPQHF
TRBV27	NA	13	TRBJ2-5	CASSLRIGGTQYF
TRBV7-9	NA	18	TRBJ1-1	CASSSRTGSSGMNTEAFF
TRBV15	NA	11	TRBJ2-7	CATSEGFEQYF
TRBV4-2	NA	16	TRBJ2-5	CASSQGPEGAVETQYF
TRBV11-1	few	15	TRBJ2-7	CASIPLGAPLGEQYF
TRBV29-1	NA	12	TRBJ1-2	CSVGGDVYGYTF
TRBV27	NA	13	TRBJ2-1	CASSFSAGDEQFF
TRBV7-6	NA	14	TRBJ2-7	CASSLATGGDEQYF
TRBV30	NA	14	TRBJ2-3	CAWSPNSEVDTQYF
TRBV18	NA	15	TRBJ1-1	CASSPPTSGTIQAFF
TRBV20-1	NA	14	TRBJ2-5	CSALRGGRQETQYF
TRBV5-6	NA	14	TRBJ2-3	CASSLGEHRDTRYF
TRBV5-1	NA	14	TRBJ2-3	CASSFSGDGDTQYF
TRBV4-1	few	15	TRBJ2-5	CASYGQGNVGETQYF